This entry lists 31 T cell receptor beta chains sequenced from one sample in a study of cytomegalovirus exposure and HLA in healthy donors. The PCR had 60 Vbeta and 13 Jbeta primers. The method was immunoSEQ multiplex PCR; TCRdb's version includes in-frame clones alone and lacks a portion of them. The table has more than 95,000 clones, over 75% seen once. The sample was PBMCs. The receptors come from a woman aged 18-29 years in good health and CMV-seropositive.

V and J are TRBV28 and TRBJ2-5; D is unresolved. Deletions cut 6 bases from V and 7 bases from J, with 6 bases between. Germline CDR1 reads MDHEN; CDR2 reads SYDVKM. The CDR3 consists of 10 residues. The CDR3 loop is CASRGLTQYF. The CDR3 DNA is TGTGCCAGCAGGGGCCTGACCCAGTACTTC.

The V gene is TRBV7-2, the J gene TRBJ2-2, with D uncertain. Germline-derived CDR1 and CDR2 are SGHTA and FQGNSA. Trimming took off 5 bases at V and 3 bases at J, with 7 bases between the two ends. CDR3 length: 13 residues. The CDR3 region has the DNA TGTGCCAGCAGCCCCCGGGACACCGGGGAGCTGTTTTTT. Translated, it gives CASSPRDTGELFF.

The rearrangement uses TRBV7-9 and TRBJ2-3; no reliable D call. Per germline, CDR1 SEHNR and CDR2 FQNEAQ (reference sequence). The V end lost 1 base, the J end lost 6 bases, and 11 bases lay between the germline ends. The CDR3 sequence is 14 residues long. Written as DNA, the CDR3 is TGTGCCAGCAGCTTAGGGATCTACGGGGATACGCAGTATTTT. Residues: CASSLGIYGDTQYF. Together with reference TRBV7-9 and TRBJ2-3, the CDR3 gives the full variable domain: DTGVSQNPRHKITKRGQNVTFRCDPISEHNRLYWYRQTLGQGPEFLTYFQNEAQLEKSRLLSDRFSAERPKGSFSTLEIQRTEQGDSAMYLCASSLGIYGDTQYFGPGTRLTVL.

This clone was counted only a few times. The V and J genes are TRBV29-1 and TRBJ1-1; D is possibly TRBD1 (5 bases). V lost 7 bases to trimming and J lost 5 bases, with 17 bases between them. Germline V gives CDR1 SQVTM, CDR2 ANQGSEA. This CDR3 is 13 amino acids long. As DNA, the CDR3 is TGCAGCGACTTTGCCCAGGGTGGGACTGAAGCTTTCTTT. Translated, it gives CSDFAQGGTEAFF.

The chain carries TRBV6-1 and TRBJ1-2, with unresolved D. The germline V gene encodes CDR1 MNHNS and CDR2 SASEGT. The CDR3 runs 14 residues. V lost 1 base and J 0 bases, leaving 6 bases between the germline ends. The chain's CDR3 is CASSEGRANYGYTF. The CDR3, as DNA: TGTGCCAGCAGTGAAGGTAGAGCTAACTATGGCTACACCTTC.

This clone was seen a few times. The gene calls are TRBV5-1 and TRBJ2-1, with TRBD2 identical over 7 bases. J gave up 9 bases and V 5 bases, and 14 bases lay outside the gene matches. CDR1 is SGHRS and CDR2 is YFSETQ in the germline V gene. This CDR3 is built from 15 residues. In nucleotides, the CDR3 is TGCGCCAGCAGAGGGACGGGAGGATTGGTTGGTGAGCAGTTCTTC. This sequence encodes CASRGTGGLVGEQFF. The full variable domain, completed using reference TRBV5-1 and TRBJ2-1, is KAGVTQTPRYLIKTRGQQVTLSCSPISGHRSVSWYQQTPGQGLQFLFEYFSETQRNKGNFPGRFSGRQFSNSRSEMNVSTLELGDSALYLCASRGTGGLVGEQFFGPGTRLTVL.

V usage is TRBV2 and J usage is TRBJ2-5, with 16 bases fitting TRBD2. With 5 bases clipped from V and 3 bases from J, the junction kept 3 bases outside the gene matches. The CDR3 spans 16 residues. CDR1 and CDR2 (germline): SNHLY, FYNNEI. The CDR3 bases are TGTGCCAGCAGTCCCGGGACTAGCGGGAGGGAAGAGACCCAGTACTTC. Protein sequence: CASSPGTSGREETQYF.

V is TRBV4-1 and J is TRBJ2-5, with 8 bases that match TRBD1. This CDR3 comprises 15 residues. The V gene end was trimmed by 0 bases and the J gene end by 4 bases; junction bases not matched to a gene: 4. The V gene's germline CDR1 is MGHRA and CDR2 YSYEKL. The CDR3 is CASSQDPGGSETQYF. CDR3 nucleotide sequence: TGCGCCAGCAGCCAAGATCCAGGGGGCTCAGAGACCCAGTACTTC.

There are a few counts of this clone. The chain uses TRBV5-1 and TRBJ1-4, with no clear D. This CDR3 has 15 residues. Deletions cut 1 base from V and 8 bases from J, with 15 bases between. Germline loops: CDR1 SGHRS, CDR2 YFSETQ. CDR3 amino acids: CASSLKAGREEKLFF. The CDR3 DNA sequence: TGCGCCAGCAGCTTGAAGGCAGGAAGGGAGGAAAAACTGTTTTTT.

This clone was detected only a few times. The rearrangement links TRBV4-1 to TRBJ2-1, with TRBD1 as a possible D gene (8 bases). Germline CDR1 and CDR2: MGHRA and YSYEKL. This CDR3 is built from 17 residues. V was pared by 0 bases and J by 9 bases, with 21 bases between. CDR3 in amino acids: CASSQEGGAGGASEQFF. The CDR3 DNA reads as TGCGCCAGCAGCCAAGAAGGGGGGGCAGGGGGCGCAAGTGAGCAGTTCTTC.

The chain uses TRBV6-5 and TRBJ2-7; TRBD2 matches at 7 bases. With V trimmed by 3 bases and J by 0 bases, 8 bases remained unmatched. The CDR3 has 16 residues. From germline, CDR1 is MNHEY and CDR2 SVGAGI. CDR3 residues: CASSYSGGGPSYEQYF. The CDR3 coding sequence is TGTGCCAGCAGTTATTCGGGGGGAGGGCCCTCCTACGAGCAGTACTTC.

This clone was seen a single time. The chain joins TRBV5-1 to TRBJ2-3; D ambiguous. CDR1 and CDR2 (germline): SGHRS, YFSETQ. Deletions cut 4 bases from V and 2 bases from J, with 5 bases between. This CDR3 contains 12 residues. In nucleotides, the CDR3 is TGCGCCAGCAGCGCTAACACAGATACGCAGTATTTT. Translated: CASSANTDTQYF.

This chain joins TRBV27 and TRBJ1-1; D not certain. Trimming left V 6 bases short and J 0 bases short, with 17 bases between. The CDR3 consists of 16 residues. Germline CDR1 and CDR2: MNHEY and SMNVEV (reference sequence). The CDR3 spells CASSDYWTGMNTEAFF. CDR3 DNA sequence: TGTGCCAGCAGCGACTACTGGACGGGCATGAACACTGAAGCTTTCTTT.

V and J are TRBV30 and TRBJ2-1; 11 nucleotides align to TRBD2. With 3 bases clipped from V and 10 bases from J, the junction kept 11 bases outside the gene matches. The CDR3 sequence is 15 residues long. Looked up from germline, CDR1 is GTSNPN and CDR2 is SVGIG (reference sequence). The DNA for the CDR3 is TGTGCCTGGAGCACGGGACTAGCGGTCCCCAAGGAGCAGTTCTTC. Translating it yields CAWSTGLAVPKEQFF. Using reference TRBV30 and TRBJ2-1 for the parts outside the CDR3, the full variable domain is SQTIHQWPATLVQPVGSPLSLECTVEGTSNPNLYWYRQAAGRGLQLLFYSVGIGQISSEVPQNLSASRPQDRQFILSSKKLLLSDSGFYLCAWSTGLAVPKEQFFGPGTRLTVL.

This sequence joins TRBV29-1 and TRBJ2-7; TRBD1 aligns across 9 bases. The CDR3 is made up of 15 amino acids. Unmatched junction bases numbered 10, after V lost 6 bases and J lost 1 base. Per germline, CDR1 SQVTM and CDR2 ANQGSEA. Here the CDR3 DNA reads TGCAGCGTACTCGGAGCCGGGACAGGGTCCTACGAGCAGTACTTC. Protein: CSVLGAGTGSYEQYF.

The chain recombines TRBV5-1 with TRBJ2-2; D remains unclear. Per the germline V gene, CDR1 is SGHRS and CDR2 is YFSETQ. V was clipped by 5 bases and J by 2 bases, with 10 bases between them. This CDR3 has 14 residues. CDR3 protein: CASSGTTNTGELFF. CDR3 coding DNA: TGCGCCAGCAGTGGCACTACCAACACCGGGGAGCTGTTTTTT. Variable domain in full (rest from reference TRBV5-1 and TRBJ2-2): KAGVTQTPRYLIKTRGQQVTLSCSPISGHRSVSWYQQTPGQGLQFLFEYFSETQRNKGNFPGRFSGRQFSNSRSEMNVSTLELGDSALYLCASSGTTNTGELFFGEGSRLTVL.

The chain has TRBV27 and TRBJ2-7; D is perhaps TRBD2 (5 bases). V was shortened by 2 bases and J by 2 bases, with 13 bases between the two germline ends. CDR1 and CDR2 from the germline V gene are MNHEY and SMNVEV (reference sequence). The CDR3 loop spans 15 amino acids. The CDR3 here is CASSLEGLGTYEQYF. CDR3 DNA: TGTGCCAGCAGTTTAGAGGGTCTTGGGACCTACGAGCAGTACTTC.

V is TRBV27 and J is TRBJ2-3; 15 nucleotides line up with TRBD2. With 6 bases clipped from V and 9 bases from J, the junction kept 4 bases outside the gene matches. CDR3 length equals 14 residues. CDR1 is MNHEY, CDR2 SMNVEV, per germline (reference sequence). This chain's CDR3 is CASRGLAGGYTQYF. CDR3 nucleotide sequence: TGTGCCAGCAGAGGACTAGCGGGAGGGTACACGCAGTATTTT.

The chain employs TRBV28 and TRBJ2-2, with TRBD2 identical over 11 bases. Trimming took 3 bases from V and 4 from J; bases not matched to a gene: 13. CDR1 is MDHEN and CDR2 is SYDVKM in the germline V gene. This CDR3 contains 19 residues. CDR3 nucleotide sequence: TGTGCCAGCAGTTTTCCGAGACTAGCGGGAATGGGGTCCACCGGGGAGCTGTTTTTT. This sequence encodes CASSFPRLAGMGSTGELFF.

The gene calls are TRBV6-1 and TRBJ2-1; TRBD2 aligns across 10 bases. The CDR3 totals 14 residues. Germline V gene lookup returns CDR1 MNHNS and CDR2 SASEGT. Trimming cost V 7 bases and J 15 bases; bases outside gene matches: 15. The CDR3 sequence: CASKTSGPPPGRFF. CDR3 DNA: TGTGCCAGCAAGACTAGCGGGCCTCCCCCTGGTAGGTTCTTC.

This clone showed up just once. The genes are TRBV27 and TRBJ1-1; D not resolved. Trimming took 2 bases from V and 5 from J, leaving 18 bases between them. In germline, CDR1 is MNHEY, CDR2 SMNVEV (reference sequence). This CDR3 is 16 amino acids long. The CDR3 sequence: CASSLVAPQVVTEAFF. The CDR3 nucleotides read TGTGCCAGCAGTTTAGTAGCGCCCCAAGTTGTGACTGAAGCTTTCTTT.

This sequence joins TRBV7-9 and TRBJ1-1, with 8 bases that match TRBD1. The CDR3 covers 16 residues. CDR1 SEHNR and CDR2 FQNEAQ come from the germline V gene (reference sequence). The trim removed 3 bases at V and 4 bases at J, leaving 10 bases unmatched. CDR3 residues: CASSLSQGALGTEAFF. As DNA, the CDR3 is TGTGCCAGCAGCTTGTCCCAGGGGGCGCTTGGCACTGAAGCTTTCTTT.

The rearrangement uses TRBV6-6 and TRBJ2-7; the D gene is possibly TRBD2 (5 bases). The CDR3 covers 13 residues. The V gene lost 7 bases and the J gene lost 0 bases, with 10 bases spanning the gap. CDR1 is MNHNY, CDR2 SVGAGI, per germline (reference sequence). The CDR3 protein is CASTMDFSYEQYF. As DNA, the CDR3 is TGTGCCAGCACAATGGACTTCTCCTACGAGCAGTACTTC.

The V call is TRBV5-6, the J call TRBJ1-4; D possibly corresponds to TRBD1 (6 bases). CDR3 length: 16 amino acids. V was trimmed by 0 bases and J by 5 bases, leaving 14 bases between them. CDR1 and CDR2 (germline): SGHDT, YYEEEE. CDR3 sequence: CASSLDLGASNEKLFF. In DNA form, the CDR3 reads TGTGCCAGCAGCTTGGATTTGGGGGCATCAAATGAAAAACTGTTTTTT.

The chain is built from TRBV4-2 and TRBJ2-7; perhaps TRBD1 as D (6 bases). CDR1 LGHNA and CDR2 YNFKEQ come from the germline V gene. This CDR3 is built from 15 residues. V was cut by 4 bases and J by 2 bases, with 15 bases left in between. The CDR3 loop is CASSPNQDSPYEQYF. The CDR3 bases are TGTGCCAGCAGCCCGAATCAGGACAGTCCCTACGAGCAGTACTTC.

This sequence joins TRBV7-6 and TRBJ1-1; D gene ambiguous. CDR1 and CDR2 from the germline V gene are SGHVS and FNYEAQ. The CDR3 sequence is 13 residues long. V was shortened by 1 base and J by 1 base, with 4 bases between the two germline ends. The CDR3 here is CASSLGENTEAFF. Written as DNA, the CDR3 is TGTGCCAGCAGCTTAGGCGAGAACACTGAAGCTTTCTTT.

CDR3 sequence: CASSRQGAAYVGEKLFF. The CDR3 region has the DNA TGTGCCAGTAGTCGACAGGGGGCTGCTTACGTTGGTGAAAAACTGTTTTTT. The genes are TRBV19 and TRBJ1-4, with 10 nucleotides matching TRBD1. Trimming at V came to 5 bases and at J to 7 bases, leaving 13 bases not matched to a gene. The germline CDR1 and CDR2 sequences are LNHDA and SQIVND (reference sequence). The CDR3 runs to 17 residues.

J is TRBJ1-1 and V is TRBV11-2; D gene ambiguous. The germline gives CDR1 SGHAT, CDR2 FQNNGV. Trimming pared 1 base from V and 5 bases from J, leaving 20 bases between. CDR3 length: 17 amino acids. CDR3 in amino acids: CASSLGRGAREKTEAFF. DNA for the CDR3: TGTGCCAGCAGCTTAGGGCGGGGAGCGAGGGAAAAAACTGAAGCTTTCTTT.

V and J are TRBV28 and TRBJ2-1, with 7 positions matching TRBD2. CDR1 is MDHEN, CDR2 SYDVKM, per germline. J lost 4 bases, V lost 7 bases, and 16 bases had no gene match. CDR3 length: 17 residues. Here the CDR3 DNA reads TGTGCCAGCACGGTGTGGGCGGGAGCGTCTGGGTACAATGAGCAGTTCTTC. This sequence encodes CASTVWAGASGYNEQFF.

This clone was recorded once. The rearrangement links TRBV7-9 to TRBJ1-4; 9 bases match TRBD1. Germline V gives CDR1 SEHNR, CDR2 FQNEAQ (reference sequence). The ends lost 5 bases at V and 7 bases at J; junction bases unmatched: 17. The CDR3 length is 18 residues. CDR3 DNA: TGTGCCAGCAGCACACCGGACAGGGGTCGAAGATTGGGTGAAAAACTGTTTTTT. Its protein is CASSTPDRGRRLGEKLFF.

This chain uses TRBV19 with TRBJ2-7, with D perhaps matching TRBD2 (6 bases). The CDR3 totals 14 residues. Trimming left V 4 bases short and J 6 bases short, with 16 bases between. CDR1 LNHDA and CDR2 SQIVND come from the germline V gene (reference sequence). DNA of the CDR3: TGTGCCAGTAGTACCGTGGGACTTCCAGGCGAGCAGTACTTC. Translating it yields CASSTVGLPGEQYF.